Included here is one T cell receptor beta chain sequence, with context. Antigen specificity is unknown. The germline gives CDR1 SGHTA, CDR2 FQGTGA. Between the trimmed V and J ends, which lost 0 bases and 2 bases, there was a span of 17 bases. This CDR3 has 17 residues. The PCR used 60 Vbeta and 13 Jbeta primers. Here immunoSEQ multiplex PCR was the method, and the copy in TCRdb shows in-frame clones only, minus some. The top ten hold around 1.2% of the sample, which has over 150,000 clones, more than 65% seen once. This sample is drawn from a study of cytomegalovirus exposure and HLA in healthy donors. Study outcomes and limitations: The study put 150 or so TCR beta chains on its list as cytomegalovirus-associated. Later analysis found that TCR beta chains associated with HLA were more clonally expanded than other, equally common chains.

Sequences were obtained from PBMCs. The genes are TRBV7-3 and TRBJ2-7; TRBD2 might be the D (7 bases). This TCR was sampled from a girl aged 2 to 10 in good health and CMV-seropositive. The CDR3 reads CASSLTGGADGAYEQYF. The CDR3 nucleotides read TGTGCCAGCAGCTTAACGGGGGGGGCTGACGGGGCCTACGAGCAGTACTTC.